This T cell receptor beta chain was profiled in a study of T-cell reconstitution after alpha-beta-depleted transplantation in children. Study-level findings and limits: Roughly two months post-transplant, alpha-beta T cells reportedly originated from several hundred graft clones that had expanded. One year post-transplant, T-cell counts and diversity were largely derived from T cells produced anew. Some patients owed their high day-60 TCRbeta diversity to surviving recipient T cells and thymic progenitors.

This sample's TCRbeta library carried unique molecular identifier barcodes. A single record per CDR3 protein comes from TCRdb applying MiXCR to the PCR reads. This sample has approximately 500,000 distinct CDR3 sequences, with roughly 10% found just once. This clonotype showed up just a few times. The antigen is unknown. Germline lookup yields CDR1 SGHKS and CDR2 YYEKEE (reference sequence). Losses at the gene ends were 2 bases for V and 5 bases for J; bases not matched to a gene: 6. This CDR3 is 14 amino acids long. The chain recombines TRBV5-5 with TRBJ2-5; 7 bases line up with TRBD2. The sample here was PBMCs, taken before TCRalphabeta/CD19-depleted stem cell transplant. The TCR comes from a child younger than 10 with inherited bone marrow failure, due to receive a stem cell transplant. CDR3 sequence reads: CASSLIGTIETQYF. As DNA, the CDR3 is TGTGCCAGCAGCTTAATCGGGACTATTGAGACCCAGTACTTC.